The 12 T cell receptor beta chains given below trace back to one sample, sequenced in a study of T cell repertoires in cytomegalovirus infection. TCRdb re-analysed the reads in MiXCR, keeping a single row per CDR3 protein. The sample shows more than 650,000 distinct CDR3 sequences, approximately 40% of them seen only once. Material for sequencing was PBMCs. These receptors were collected from a human donor in good health (CMV status not recorded). Some clones in this sample may be carry-over from other donors' samples.

The CDR3 region has the DNA TGTGCCAGCAGTTTATGGGTGACAGGGTACACTGAAGCTTTCTTT. As protein: CASSLWVTGYTEAFF. This chain uses TRBV12-3 or TRBV12-4 with TRBJ1-1; TRBD1 matches at 7 bases. V was clipped by 2 bases and J by 3 bases; unmatched bases: 6. This CDR3 spans 15 amino acids.

This chain connects TRBV6-2 or TRBV6-3 to TRBJ1-5; D is ambiguous. V lost 1 base to trimming and J lost 7 bases, with 11 bases between them. CDR1 and CDR2 (germline): MNHEY, SVGEGT. CDR3 length equals 14 residues. The CDR3 nucleotides read TGTGCCAGCAGTTACTTTTATCCGAGCCAGCCCCAGCATTTT. Its translation is CASSYFYPSQPQHF.

The chain links TRBV4-1 to TRBJ1-2; D remains unclear. V was cut by 1 base and J by 5 bases, with 20 bases left in between. Germline values: CDR1 MGHRA, CDR2 YSYEKL. The CDR3 contains 17 residues. The CDR3 DNA is TGCGCCAGCAGCCAAGGGGCATTCGGCGAACCCGCTTATGGCTACACCTTC. Translated, it gives CASSQGAFGEPAYGYTF.

The chain's CDR3 is CASSSGLAGNQETQYF. In DNA form, the CDR3 reads TGTGCCAGCAGCTCAGGACTAGCGGGTAACCAAGAGACCCAGTACTTC. This chain joins TRBV7-2 and TRBJ2-5; 11 bases line up with TRBD2. In germline, CDR1 is SGHTA, CDR2 FQGNSA. This CDR3 is built from 16 residues. The V and J ends lost 4 bases and 0 bases, in that order; junction bases with no gene match: 4. Complete variable domain (other parts from reference TRBV7-2 and TRBJ2-5): GAGVSQSPSNKVTEKGKDVELRCDPISGHTALYWYRQSLGQGLEFLIYFQGNSAPDKSGLPSDRFSAERTGGSVSTLTIQRTQQEDSAVYLCASSSGLAGNQETQYFGPGTRLLVL.

This clonotype was counted only a few times. The V gene is TRBV4-1, the J gene TRBJ2-1; 9 bases map to TRBD2. V lost 5 bases to trimming and J lost 4 bases; unmatched junction nucleotides: 6. Germline-derived CDR1 and CDR2 are MGHRA and YSYEKL. The CDR3 length is 15 residues. CDR3 DNA sequence: TGCGCCAGCAGCATAGCGGGGGCCCTTTACAATGAGCAGTTCTTC. It yields the protein CASSIAGALYNEQFF.

This clonotype was seen only a few times. The genes are TRBV2 and TRBJ2-7; 9 nucleotides align to TRBD1. Trimming took 7 bases from V and 5 from J; bases not matched to a gene: 18. The CDR3 spans 17 residues. Germline V gene sequence: CDR1 SNHLY, CDR2 FYNNEI. This CDR3 reads CASMGDRARGFFHEQYF. The CDR3 region has the DNA TGTGCCAGCATGGGGGACAGGGCGAGGGGGTTTTTCCACGAGCAGTACTTC.

The chain carries TRBV7-8 and TRBJ2-2; 9 bases fit TRBD1. The length of the CDR3 is 15 residues. Germline V gene lookup returns CDR1 SGHVS and CDR2 FQNEAQ. V lost 5 bases to trimming and J lost 9 bases; unmatched junction nucleotides: 10. The CDR3 region is CASSPIQGANRELFF. Here the CDR3 DNA reads TGTGCCAGCAGCCCTATACAGGGGGCAAATCGGGAGCTGTTTTTT.

CDR3 nucleotides: TGCAGTGCCCCCCCGGGCCCCTCTGGGGATGAAGCTTTCTTT. Its translation is CSAPPGPSGDEAFF. The chain has TRBV20-1 and TRBJ1-1, with D unclear. Germline lookup yields CDR1 DFQATT and CDR2 SNEGSKA (reference sequence). The V and J ends lost 6 bases and 7 bases respectively, with 21 bases between them. The CDR3 has 14 amino acids.

There are a few counts of this clonotype. This chain connects TRBV6-5 to TRBJ1-4; no reliable D call. Germline lookup yields CDR1 MNHEY and CDR2 SVGAGI. The CDR3 runs 12 residues. Trimming pared 5 bases from V and 10 bases from J, leaving 11 bases between. The CDR3 loop is CASSLGRGKLFF. The CDR3 DNA reads as TGTGCCAGCAGTCTCGGAAGAGGAAAACTGTTTTTT.

In nucleotides, the CDR3 is TGTGCCAGTAGTGTAGCTGCAGGGGATGAGCAGTACTTC. As protein: CASSVAAGDEQYF. The V call is TRBV19, the J call TRBJ2-7, with D possibly matching TRBD1 (6 bases). CDR1 LNHDA and CDR2 SQIVND come from the germline V gene (reference sequence). Trimming removed 5 bases from V and 7 bases from J, with 15 bases in between. CDR3 length: 13 residues.

In DNA form, the CDR3 reads TGTGCCAGCAGCTCCACGACTAGCTCCTACAATGAGCAGTTCTTC. Protein product: CASSSTTSSYNEQFF. The chain couples TRBV7-9 to TRBJ2-1; D is perhaps TRBD2 (6 bases). Germline V lookup: CDR1 SEHNR, CDR2 FQNEAQ (reference sequence). Trimming took 4 bases from V and 0 from J, leaving 10 bases between them. CDR3 length: 15 amino acids.

This clonotype was observed a few times. This rearrangement joins TRBV29-1 to TRBJ1-2; TRBD1 aligns across 9 bases. Per the germline V gene, CDR1 is SQVTM and CDR2 is ANQGSEA. The CDR3 sequence is 14 residues long. Trimming removed 7 bases from V and 3 bases from J; junction bases left unmatched: 9. Written as DNA, the CDR3 is TGCAGCGCAGCCGTGGGACAGGGACACTATGGCTACACCTTC. Residues: CSAAVGQGHYGYTF.